A single sample gave rise to the 15 T cell receptor beta chains below, sequenced in a study of quantifying T cell responses using KT2 cells. Study-wide background: cDNA was made from DNase-treated RNA using alpha and beta constant primers.

The cDNA 3' end received a ligated oligonucleotide with a UMI. The first PCR ran approximately 4 cycles with an equimolar RC1.1 and RC1.2 beta primer mix. TCRdb re-called the UMI-ligation and nested PCR reads through MiXCR, storing one row per CDR3 protein. The sample lists approximately 46,000 distinct CDR3 sequences, under 14% seen once, with 8.5% to 12% in the top ten. The sample taken for sequencing was PBMCs spiked with cells of the T cell clone KT2. All receptors come from a human donor.

Only a few counts were recorded for this clonotype. This chain links TRBV11-2 with TRBJ1-4, with 7 positions matching TRBD1. J lost 7 bases, V lost 5 bases, and 7 bases had no gene match. Germline V gene sequence: CDR1 SGHAT, CDR2 FQNNGV. The CDR3 covers 14 residues. The CDR3 reads CASSETGLGEKLFF. The CDR3 coding sequence is TGTGCCAGCAGCGAGACAGGGCTGGGTGAAAAACTGTTTTTT.

This clonotype was counted at least ten times. The V and J genes are TRBV6-6 and TRBJ1-5; TRBD1 agrees at 8 bases. Germline V gene lookup returns CDR1 MNHNY and CDR2 SVGAGI (reference sequence). V lost 8 bases to trimming and J lost 2 bases; unmatched junction nucleotides: 5. CDR3 length equals 14 residues. CDR3 nucleotides: TGTGCCAGCCAAGGACAGGGTGGCAATCAGCCCCAGCATTTT. Protein product: CASQGQGGNQPQHF.

The rearrangement uses TRBV27 and TRBJ2-6, with 7 bases identical to TRBD1. This CDR3 is 18 amino acids long. The V gene's germline CDR1 is MNHEY and CDR2 SMNVEV (reference sequence). With V trimmed by 3 bases and J by 3 bases, 11 bases remained unmatched. The CDR3 nucleotides are TGTGCCAGCAGTTTTGCCTACAGGGGTCCACTTGGGGCCAACGTCCTGACTTTC. It encodes CASSFAYRGPLGANVLTF.

This clonotype was counted at least ten times. The J gene is TRBJ2-1, the V gene TRBV2; 8 nucleotides align to TRBD2. V was pared by 4 bases and J by 14 bases, with 4 bases of the junction left unmatched. Germline V gene lookup returns CDR1 SNHLY and CDR2 FYNNEI. The CDR3 loop spans 11 amino acids. The CDR3 DNA reads TGTGCCAGCAGTGGGGGACTAGGGAAGTTCTTC. Encoded protein: CASSGGLGKFF.

This clonotype was seen at least ten times. The chain couples TRBV5-5 to TRBJ2-7; D call uncertain. The CDR3 covers 13 residues. Germline V gives CDR1 SGHKS, CDR2 YYEKEE (reference sequence). V gave up 3 bases and J gave up 6 bases, with 13 bases separating them. CDR3 bases: TGTGCCAGCAGCTCCCCGGTATCGTCCGAGCAGTACTTC. It encodes CASSSPVSSEQYF.

This clonotype was recorded many times. The V gene is TRBV4-1, the J gene TRBJ1-3, with D unresolved. The V gene's germline CDR1 is MGHRA and CDR2 YSYEKL. V shed 0 bases and J shed 0 bases, with 6 bases lying between them. This CDR3 is built from 15 residues. CDR3 DNA: TGCGCCAGCAGCCAAGAGGGTTTCTCTGGAAACACCATATATTTT. Protein product: CASSQEGFSGNTIYF.

This clonotype was observed at least ten times. The genes are TRBV4-1 and TRBJ1-1, with D hard to call. Germline V lookup: CDR1 MGHRA, CDR2 YSYEKL. The CDR3 extends over 15 amino acids. The V gene lost 2 bases and the J gene lost 0 bases, with 10 bases spanning the gap. CDR3 region: CASSQLTNLNTEAFF. In nucleotides, the CDR3 is TGCGCCAGCAGCCAACTCACAAATTTGAACACTGAAGCTTTCTTT.

This clonotype was recorded a few times. The chain links TRBV28 to TRBJ1-5, with D perhaps TRBD1 (6 bases). The CDR3 consists of 12 residues. V was trimmed by 8 bases and J by 7 bases, leaving 12 bases between them. The germline V gene encodes CDR1 MDHEN and CDR2 SYDVKM. For the CDR3, the DNA is TGTGCCAGCCGGTCAGGGGACCAGCCCCAGCATTTT. It is translated as CASRSGDQPQHF.

In its sample, this clonotype was seen a few times. This chain links TRBV23-1 with TRBJ2-1; 7 nucleotides align to TRBD1. TRBV23-1 is an ORF for which the function is uncertain. The CDR3 consists of 16 residues. V was pared by 2 bases and J by 0 bases, with 4 bases of the junction left unmatched. CDR3 region: CASSQIQGSSYNEQFF. The CDR3 DNA sequence: TGCGCCAGCAGTCAAATACAGGGGAGCTCCTACAATGAGCAGTTCTTC.

There are many counts of this clonotype. The chain has TRBV10-3 and TRBJ2-3; 7 bases fit TRBD2. The CDR3 consists of 15 residues. Per germline, CDR1 ENHRY and CDR2 SYGVKD. Unmatched junction bases numbered 10, after V lost 10 bases and J lost 0 bases. This chain's CDR3 is CASKGERESTDTQYF. The CDR3 DNA sequence: TGTGCCAGCAAAGGGGAGCGGGAAAGCACAGATACGCAGTATTTT.

This clonotype appeared a few times. The V gene is TRBV3-1, the J gene TRBJ1-1; D possibly corresponds to TRBD1 (5 bases). Germline V lookup: CDR1 LGHDT, CDR2 YNNKEL (reference sequence). The V end lost 1 base, the J end lost 4 bases, and 13 bases lay between the germline ends. CDR3 length: 15 amino acids. CDR3 residues: CASSQGGVYGTEAFF. CDR3 in DNA: TGTGCCAGCAGCCAAGGGGGGGTGTATGGCACTGAAGCTTTCTTT.

This clonotype was observed a few times. V and J are TRBV14 and TRBJ2-3; no definite D call. This CDR3 is built from 13 residues. V was trimmed by 2 bases and J by 6 bases, leaving 9 bases between them. The V gene's germline CDR1 is SGHDN and CDR2 FVKESK. CDR3 protein: CASSQSLGDTQYF. As DNA, the CDR3 is TGTGCCAGCAGCCAAAGCCTTGGGGATACGCAGTATTTT.

This clonotype is medium-sized. This chain uses TRBV20-1 with TRBJ2-1; 9 nucleotides agree with TRBD2. The CDR3 is 13 residues long. Trimming removed 1 base from V and 5 bases from J; junction bases left unmatched: 0. Germline CDR1 reads DFQATT; CDR2 reads SNEGSKA (reference sequence). In nucleotides, the CDR3 is TGCAGTGCTAGAGGGACTAGCGACAATGAGCAGTTCTTC. This translates into CSARGTSDNEQFF.

This clonotype has just a few counts. This sequence joins TRBV7-2 and TRBJ1-1; D possibly corresponds to TRBD1 (6 bases). Trimming removed 0 bases from V and 5 bases from J, with 16 bases in between. Per germline, CDR1 SGHTA and CDR2 FQGNSA. This CDR3 is 16 amino acids long. The CDR3 DNA reads as TGTGCCAGCAGCTTAGCGGGGTCAGGGGTAAGGACTGAAGCTTTCTTT. Amino acids: CASSLAGSGVRTEAFF.

The chain links TRBV5-1 to TRBJ2-3; 9 bases agree with TRBD1. The CDR3 consists of 19 residues. The ends lost 4 bases at V and 0 bases at J; junction bases unmatched: 15. Germline V gene sequence: CDR1 SGHRS, CDR2 YFSETQ. CDR3 nucleotides: TGCGCCAGCAGCCCAGACAGGGGGGGGATCGTCAGCAGCACAGATACGCAGTATTTT. Its protein product is CASSPDRGGIVSSTDTQYF.